A selection of T cell receptor beta chains follows, all from one sample in a study of T cells in Graves' hyperthyroidism and ophthalmopathy. TCRdb re-analysed the multiplex PCR reads in MiXCR, keeping a single row per CDR3 protein. The sample holds about 360,000 distinct CDR3 sequences, just under 25% seen once. Sequencing was performed on blood. The receptors derive from a man in his fifties or sixties with Graves' hyperthyroidism. CDR3s include the opening cysteine and the closing phenylalanine or tryptophan. Each record gives: V gene, J gene, D gene, CDR3 protein. The D gene is left open where the match is weak.

TRBV18	TRBJ2-5	NA	CASSTGEETQYF
TRBV10-3	TRBJ2-7	NA	CATCCYTSSYEQYF
TRBV2	TRBJ1-3	NA	CASSDGRTGGGNTIYF
TRBV5-1	TRBJ2-5	NA	CASSFRLRETQYF
TRBV28	TRBJ2-5	TRBD1	CASSMDRGQQYF
TRBV2	TRBJ2-5	TRBD1	CATTGQGSRQETQYF
TRBV20-1	TRBJ1-1	TRBD1	CSVPTGTGTEAFF
TRBV5-1	TRBJ1-1	NA	CASSLTGWNTEAFF
TRBV2	TRBJ1-1	NA	CASRHQGYTEAFF
TRBV27	TRBJ1-2	NA	CASSFGFGNYGYTF
TRBV5-1	TRBJ2-1	NA	CASSLVSNSNEQFF
TRBV7-2	TRBJ2-7	NA	CASSFSDGSYEQYF
TRBV27	TRBJ1-3	NA	CASSLEGPRSGNTIYF
TRBV6-1	TRBJ2-5	TRBD1	CASSRNLPDRVGQETQYF
TRBV6-1	TRBJ1-1	NA	CASRDRSYTEAFF
TRBV20-1	TRBJ2-7	TRBD2	CSARARGGSNAYEQYF
TRBV11-3	TRBJ2-5	TRBD2	CASSLTAGGSETQYF
TRBV10-3	TRBJ2-1	TRBD1	CAISGSGGSYNEQFF
TRBV27	TRBJ2-7	TRBD2	CASTRGTSGTGEQYF
TRBV19	TRBJ2-7	TRBD1	CASSPQDRGEQYF